The 24 T cell receptor beta chains reported below all come from one sample, sequenced in a study of cytomegalovirus exposure and HLA in healthy donors. The PCR contained 60 Vbeta and 13 Jbeta primers. Method: immunoSEQ multiplex PCR; TCRdb's copy keeps in-frame clones and lacks some. In the table there are some 200,000 clones, over 70% of which are singletons. Sequencing was carried out using PBMCs. Receptors were obtained from a woman between 25 and 40 years old in good health and CMV-seronegative.

The genes are TRBV30 and TRBJ1-5; D is unclear. The V gene's germline CDR1 is GTSNPN and CDR2 SVGIG (reference sequence). This CDR3 is built from 15 residues. The V gene lost 0 bases and the J gene lost 4 bases, with 13 bases spanning the gap. The CDR3 sequence is CAWSVLDRGNQPQHF. In DNA, the CDR3 is TGTGCCTGGAGTGTGTTAGATCGGGGTAATCAGCCCCAGCATTTT.

The V call is TRBV5-1, the J call TRBJ2-2; D remains unclear. The CDR3 is 14 residues long. Trimming removed 7 bases at V and 0 bases at J, with 10 bases between. From germline, CDR1 is SGHRS and CDR2 YFSETQ. CDR3 DNA sequence: TGCGCCAGCGGAGCTGGAGCGAACACCGGGGAGCTGTTTTTT. Protein: CASGAGANTGELFF.

This clone showed up just once. V is TRBV28 and J is TRBJ2-3, with D hard to call. V was cut by 5 bases and J by 2 bases, with 17 bases left in between. The CDR3 spans 16 residues. The germline gives CDR1 MDHEN, CDR2 SYDVKM. The CDR3 DNA is TGTGCCAGCAGTGGCCTAGTACTCCCGGCCACAGATACGCAGTATTTT. Residues: CASSGLVLPATDTQYF. Combining the CDR3 with reference TRBV28 and TRBJ2-3 gives the whole variable domain DVKVTQSSRYLVKRTGEKVFLECVQDMDHENMFWYRQDPGLGLRLIYFSYDVKMKEKGDIPEGYSVSREKKERFSLILESASTNQTSMYLCASSGLVLPATDTQYFGPGTRLTVL.

This clone showed up just a few times. The chain links TRBV9 to TRBJ2-6; a weak D match, TRBD1 (6 bases). Germline CDR1 and CDR2: SGDLS and YYNGEE. Trimming took 3 bases from V and 0 from J, leaving 16 bases between them. This CDR3 has 18 amino acids. This chain's CDR3 is CASSANRDLISGANVLTF. The CDR3 DNA is TGTGCCAGCAGCGCTAACAGGGACCTTATCTCTGGGGCCAACGTCCTGACTTTC.

The chain employs TRBV13 and TRBJ2-1, with D possibly matching TRBD2 (5 bases). Trimming removed 6 bases at V and 2 bases at J, with 23 bases between. The germline gives CDR1 PRHDT, CDR2 FYEKMQ (reference sequence). The CDR3 has 18 amino acids. Here the CDR3 reads CASSSIPPLPTTYNEQFF. As DNA, the CDR3 is TGTGCCAGCAGTTCCATCCCGCCTTTGCCGACTACCTACAATGAGCAGTTCTTC. Full variable domain (missing parts from reference TRBV13 and TRBJ2-1): AAGVIQSPRHLIKEKRETATLKCYPIPRHDTVYWYQQGPGQDPQFLISFYEKMQSDKGSIPDRFSAQQFSDYHSELNMSSLELGDSALYFCASSSIPPLPTTYNEQFFGPGTRLTVL.

The chain employs TRBV4-3 and TRBJ1-2; 9 bases map to TRBD1. Germline assignment: CDR1 LGHNA and CDR2 YSLEER. The CDR3 is 16 residues long. The J segment lost 5 bases and the V segment lost 5 bases, leaving 12 bases of the junction unmatched. The CDR3 nucleotides are TGCGCCAGCAGCGGCCGGGACAGGGATGCCGAATATGGCTACACCTTC. Its translation is CASSGRDRDAEYGYTF.

The chain recombines TRBV18 with TRBJ2-5; TRBD1 matches 8 bases. The CDR3 loop spans 15 amino acids. Trimming cost V 3 bases and J 1 base; bases outside gene matches: 4. Germline assignment: CDR1 KGHSH and CDR2 LQKENI. CDR3 nucleotide sequence: TGTGCCAGCTCACCGAACAGGGGGTTCCAAGAGACCCAGTACTTC. This encodes CASSPNRGFQETQYF. The full variable domain, in which reference TRBV18 and TRBJ2-5 provide the parts outside the CDR3, is NAGVMQNPRHLVRRRGQEARLRCSPMKGHSHVYWYRQLPEEGLKFMVYLQKENIIDESGMPKERFSAEFPKEGPSILRIQQVVRGDSAAYFCASSPNRGFQETQYFGPGTRLLVL.

The genes are TRBV7-6 and TRBJ2-7, with D maybe TRBD1 (5 bases). Germline CDR1 and CDR2: SGHVS and FNYEAQ. The ends were cut back, 2 bases at V and 5 bases at J, with 13 bases in the middle. This CDR3 comprises 14 residues. The CDR3 protein is CASSLKGMVDEQYF. In DNA, the CDR3 is TGTGCCAGCAGCTTAAAGGGGATGGTCGACGAGCAGTACTTC.

The CDR3 loop reads CASRVSGRASGELFF. As DNA, the CDR3 is TGCGCCAGCAGAGTAAGCGGGAGGGCTTCCGGGGAGCTGTTTTTT. This rearrangement joins TRBV10-2 to TRBJ2-2; 10 bases align to TRBD2. Germline CDR1 is WSHSY and CDR2 is SAAADI. The V and J ends lost 6 bases and 6 bases, in that order; junction bases with no gene match: 7. The CDR3 spans 15 residues.

Only a few counts were recorded for this clone. The chain has TRBV5-1 and TRBJ2-1, with 7 bases aligning to TRBD1. The ends lost 0 bases at V and 4 bases at J; junction bases unmatched: 4. The CDR3 sequence is 15 residues long. CDR1 SGHRS and CDR2 YFSETQ come from the germline V gene. CDR3: CASSLGGQRYNEQFF. In nucleotides, the CDR3 is TGCGCCAGCAGCTTGGGGGGACAGCGATACAATGAGCAGTTCTTC.

V usage is TRBV27 and J usage is TRBJ1-1; D gene ambiguous. Trimming cost V 3 bases and J 0 bases, with 8 bases left between them. There are 14 residues in the CDR3. Per germline, CDR1 MNHEY and CDR2 SMNVEV (reference sequence). The CDR3 sequence: CASSFGLMNTEAFF. CDR3 coding DNA: TGTGCCAGCAGTTTTGGACTGATGAACACTGAAGCTTTCTTT.

The gene calls are TRBV6-6 and TRBJ1-5, with D perhaps TRBD1 (5 bases). CDR3 length: 14 amino acids. From germline, CDR1 is MNHNY and CDR2 SVGAGI (reference sequence). Trimming left V 7 bases short and J 3 bases short, with 13 bases between. The CDR3 protein is CASIPDSSNQPQHF. The CDR3 coding sequence is TGTGCCAGCATCCCAGACAGTTCCAATCAGCCCCAGCATTTT.

This chain uses TRBV14 with TRBJ1-2; D may be TRBD1 (6 bases). The CDR3 has 18 amino acids. Germline CDR1 SGHDN, CDR2 FVKESK. Trimming left V 1 base short and J 1 base short, with 19 bases between. The CDR3 loop is CASSQVQGASQINYGYTF. CDR3 sequence (DNA): TGTGCCAGCAGCCAAGTACAGGGCGCCTCTCAGATTAACTATGGCTACACCTTC.

A few counts support this clone. The V gene is TRBV7-2, the J gene TRBJ2-7, with 11 nucleotides matching TRBD1. CDR3 length: 15 amino acids. Germline V gives CDR1 SGHTA, CDR2 FQGNSA. The V segment lost 5 bases and the J segment 2 bases; nucleotides outside the gene matches: 5. The CDR3, as DNA: TGTGCCAGCAGCCAAGGGACAGGGGGACCCTACGAGCAGTACTTC. As protein: CASSQGTGGPYEQYF.

This clone was found a few times. V and J are TRBV28 and TRBJ1-4, with a tentative D call TRBD1 (5 bases). The germline V gene encodes CDR1 MDHEN and CDR2 SYDVKM. Trimming left V 5 bases short and J 10 bases short, with 14 bases between. The CDR3 length is 13 residues. CDR3 region: CASSKGLGVKLFF. The DNA of the CDR3 is TGTGCCAGCAGTAAGGGGCTTGGGGTAAAACTGTTTTTT.

Of note for this clone: At one end, the junction sequence differs from germline, possibly due to a read error. This chain joins TRBV2 and TRBJ2-6; D might be TRBD1 (5 bases). The CDR3 has 15 amino acids. Germline V gene data show CDR1 as SNHLY and CDR2 as FYNNEI. The CDR3 region has the DNA TGTGCCAGCAGTCCTAAGACAACTGGGGCCAACGGCCTGACTTTC. The encoded protein is CASSPKTTGANGLTF.

The chain uses TRBV5-4 and TRBJ1-2, with 9 nucleotides matching TRBD1. The CDR3 is made up of 14 amino acids. The junction had 5 bases not matched to a gene; V was cut back by 4 bases and J by 4 bases. Germline CDR1 and CDR2: SGHNT and YYREEE (reference sequence). The CDR3 DNA is TGTGCCAGCAGCCCCGGGACAGGGTCCTATGGCTACACCTTC. Residues: CASSPGTGSYGYTF.

The chain has TRBV7-9 and TRBJ2-1; D remains unclear. This CDR3 region has 12 residues. Per the germline V gene, CDR1 is SEHNR and CDR2 is FQNEAQ (reference sequence). V lost 1 base and J 11 bases, leaving 9 bases between the germline ends. The CDR3 protein is CASSLGLDKQFF. The CDR3 DNA reads TGTGCCAGCAGCTTAGGGCTCGACAAGCAGTTCTTC.

The chain employs TRBV11-2 and TRBJ2-1; D gene ambiguous. This CDR3 region has 14 residues. V lost 4 bases, J lost 4 bases, and 11 bases lay in between. CDR1 is SGHAT and CDR2 is FQNNGV in the germline V gene. For the CDR3, the DNA is TGTGCCAGCAGCTCAAATCAGGCTTACAATGAGCAGTTCTTC. This gives the protein CASSSNQAYNEQFF.

The CDR3 DNA reads as TGCGCCAGCAGCTTGGGCGCGGGCACCGGGGAGCTGTTTTTT. This encodes CASSLGAGTGELFF. The chain combines TRBV5-1 with TRBJ2-2; tentative D call: TRBD2 (5 bases). Germline-derived CDR1 and CDR2 are SGHRS and YFSETQ. Trimming cost V 0 bases and J 4 bases, with 7 bases left between them. This CDR3 is 14 amino acids long.

This chain uses TRBV19 with TRBJ1-2; 9 positions agree with TRBD1. This CDR3 comprises 15 residues. Trimming at V came to 5 bases and at J to 13 bases, leaving 17 bases not matched to a gene. The germline gives CDR1 LNHDA, CDR2 SQIVND (reference sequence). The CDR3 reads CASSLKHSGTGIFTF. The CDR3, as DNA: TGTGCCAGTAGTCTCAAACATTCCGGGACAGGGATTTTCACCTTC.

V usage is TRBV7-2 and J usage is TRBJ2-7; 10 positions agree with TRBD2. CDR3 size: 14 residues. J was trimmed by 6 bases and V by 4 bases; bases with no gene match: 6. The germline gives CDR1 SGHTA, CDR2 FQGNSA. The CDR3 DNA sequence: TGTGCCAGCAGCTCCCCCGGGACTAGCGTCGAGCAGTACTTC. Translated: CASSSPGTSVEQYF.

V gene TRBV5-8 combines with J gene TRBJ2-2; 8 positions agree with TRBD1. The CDR3 sequence is 13 residues long. Germline V gene lookup returns CDR1 SGHTS and CDR2 YDEGEE. Germline trimming cut 5 bases from V and 4 bases from J; bases unmatched to any gene: 1. CDR3: CASRTGATGELFF. The CDR3 DNA reads TGTGCCAGCAGGACAGGGGCCACCGGGGAGCTGTTTTTT.

The rearrangement joins TRBV6-4 to TRBJ2-1; TRBD2 matches 10 bases. Germline V gene data show CDR1 as MRHNA and CDR2 as SNTAGT. V lost 2 bases to trimming and J lost 4 bases; unmatched junction nucleotides: 8. This CDR3 contains 17 residues. In DNA form, the CDR3 reads TGTGCCAGCAGTGACCAACCGGTAGCGGGGGGTTACAATGAGCAGTTCTTC. Its protein product is CASSDQPVAGGYNEQFF.